The rows below give T cell receptor beta chains drawn from one sample of a study of cytomegalovirus exposure and HLA in healthy donors. This table comes from immunoSEQ multiplex PCR, and its TCRdb copy is limited to in-frame clones, with some not included. The sample yields a few hundred thousand clones, about 86% seen once. Material: PBMCs. These receptors all stem from a woman in her late teens or twenties in good health and CMV-seronegative. The CDR3 runs from the conserved cysteine through the conserved F or W. The D gene is left open where the match is weak. Clone size is shown for a subset of rows, as once, few, many or a class of expanded clone.

d_call: TRBD2; v_call: TRBV5-5; clone_size: NA; j_call: TRBJ2-3; cdr3_aa: CASHRLAGGGDTQYF; cdr3_nt: TGTGCCAGCCACAGACTAGCGGGAGGTGGAGATACGCAGTATTTT
d_call: NA; v_call: TRBV28; clone_size: NA; j_call: TRBJ2-7; cdr3_aa: CASGDRPYEQYF; cdr3_nt: TGTGCCAGCGGTGACAGACCCTACGAGCAGTACTTC
d_call: NA; v_call: TRBV28; clone_size: NA; j_call: TRBJ1-1; cdr3_aa: CASSLGQGNTEAFF; cdr3_nt: TGTGCCAGCAGTTTGGGTCAGGGGAACACTGAAGCTTTCTTT
d_call: TRBD1; v_call: TRBV19; clone_size: NA; j_call: TRBJ1-2; cdr3_aa: CASYNTGTGIYGYTF; cdr3_nt: TGTGCCAGTTATAACACCGGGACAGGGATCTATGGCTACACCTTC
d_call: TRBD2; v_call: TRBV28; clone_size: NA; j_call: TRBJ2-7; cdr3_aa: CASSPGLENEQYF; cdr3_nt: TGTGCCAGCAGCCCGGGACTAGAAAACGAGCAGTACTTC
d_call: NA; v_call: TRBV30; clone_size: NA; j_call: TRBJ2-7; cdr3_aa: CAWSPVTGYEQYF; cdr3_nt: TGTGCCTGGAGTCCCGTAACGGGTTACGAGCAGTACTTC
d_call: NA; v_call: TRBV27; clone_size: NA; j_call: TRBJ1-1; cdr3_aa: CASSPYSGVNTEAFF; cdr3_nt: TGTGCCAGCAGTCCGTACAGCGGCGTGAACACTGAAGCTTTCTTT
d_call: NA; v_call: TRBV5-6; clone_size: NA; j_call: TRBJ2-7; cdr3_aa: CASSYVRDYYEQYF; cdr3_nt: TGTGCCAGCAGCTACGTTCGGGATTACTACGAGCAGTACTTC
d_call: NA; v_call: TRBV6-1; clone_size: many; j_call: TRBJ2-7; cdr3_aa: CATGWGGGGYEQYF; cdr3_nt: TGTGCCACCGGGTGGGGAGGGGGTGGCTACGAGCAGTACTTC
d_call: TRBD1; v_call: TRBV28; clone_size: NA; j_call: TRBJ1-2; cdr3_aa: CASRMTGNYGYTF; cdr3_nt: TGTGCCAGCAGAATGACAGGGAACTATGGCTACACCTTC
d_call: TRBD2; v_call: TRBV28; clone_size: NA; j_call: TRBJ2-7; cdr3_aa: CASSLGTIYEQYF; cdr3_nt: TGTGCCAGCAGTTTAGGGACTATTTACGAGCAGTACTTC
d_call: NA; v_call: TRBV10-3; clone_size: NA; j_call: TRBJ2-7; cdr3_aa: CAISESVGASIGEQYF; cdr3_nt: TGTGCCATCAGTGAGTCGGTGGGAGCCTCCATAGGGGAGCAGTACTTC
d_call: TRBD2; v_call: TRBV18; clone_size: NA; j_call: TRBJ2-1; cdr3_aa: CASSPISGSSSYNEQFF; cdr3_nt: TGTGCCAGCTCACCGATTAGCGGGAGTAGTTCCTACAATGAGCAGTTCTTC
d_call: NA; v_call: TRBV28; clone_size: NA; j_call: TRBJ1-5; cdr3_aa: CASSFPSYGPQHF; cdr3_nt: TGTGCCAGCAGTTTCCCCTCCTACGGGCCCCAGCATTTT
d_call: TRBD2; v_call: TRBV19; clone_size: NA; j_call: TRBJ2-5; cdr3_aa: CATGRETQYF; cdr3_nt: TGTGCCACCGGGAGGGAGACCCAGTACTTC
d_call: NA; v_call: TRBV6-6; clone_size: NA; j_call: TRBJ2-5; cdr3_aa: CASSGSTGPTQYF; cdr3_nt: TGTGCCAGCAGTGGCTCGACAGGCCCGACCCAGTACTTC
d_call: TRBD1; v_call: TRBV30; clone_size: NA; j_call: TRBJ1-2; cdr3_aa: CACDGTDSYYGYTF; cdr3_nt: TGTGCCTGCGACGGGACAGACTCCTACTATGGCTACACCTTC
d_call: TRBD1; v_call: TRBV27; clone_size: few; j_call: TRBJ2-7; cdr3_aa: CASSLGFDRGYEQYF; cdr3_nt: TGTGCCAGCAGTTTAGGATTCGACAGGGGCTACGAGCAGTACTTC
d_call: TRBD2; v_call: TRBV27; clone_size: NA; j_call: TRBJ2-1; cdr3_aa: CASSWTSYNEQFF; cdr3_nt: TGTGCCAGCAGTTGGACTAGTTACAATGAGCAGTTCTTC
d_call: NA; v_call: TRBV7-8; clone_size: NA; j_call: TRBJ2-3; cdr3_aa: CASSFIGASTDTQYF; cdr3_nt: TGTGCCAGCAGCTTTATAGGAGCGAGCACAGATACGCAGTATTTT
d_call: TRBD2; v_call: TRBV15; clone_size: NA; j_call: TRBJ2-1; cdr3_aa: CATSRDLVLAGVVGEQFF; cdr3_nt: TGTGCCACCAGCAGAGATTTGGTGCTAGCGGGAGTTGTGGGGGAGCAGTTCTTC
d_call: NA; v_call: TRBV19; clone_size: few; j_call: TRBJ2-1; cdr3_aa: CASSSRGVSVNEQFF; cdr3_nt: TGTGCCAGTAGTTCACGGGGAGTCTCGGTCAATGAGCAGTTCTTC
d_call: NA; v_call: TRBV10-3; clone_size: NA; j_call: TRBJ2-7; cdr3_aa: CAISESSDSSSYEQYF; cdr3_nt: TGTGCCATCAGTGAGTCGTCGGACAGCAGCTCCTACGAGCAGTACTTC
d_call: NA; v_call: TRBV18; clone_size: NA; j_call: TRBJ2-1; cdr3_aa: CASSPASAHSIYHEQFF; cdr3_nt: TGTGCCAGCTCACCAGCTAGCGCCCACTCGATCTATCATGAGCAGTTCTTC
d_call: NA; v_call: TRBV6-5; clone_size: few; j_call: TRBJ1-4; cdr3_aa: CASSYSPGVNEKLFF; cdr3_nt: TGTGCCAGCAGTTACTCGCCAGGGGTTAATGAAAAACTGTTTTTT
d_call: NA; v_call: TRBV10-1; clone_size: NA; j_call: TRBJ2-7; cdr3_aa: CASSVLSSWRLTSSYEQYF; cdr3_nt: TGCGCCAGCAGTGTTTTGTCTAGCTGGCGACTTACGAGCTCCTACGAGCAGTACTTC